The 2 T cell receptor beta chains below were found in one sample sequenced in a study of OX40 agonist ivuxolimab in advanced cancers. Library prep was done by the immunoSEQ multiplex PCR assay. Not all clones reach the TCRdb copy of this immuneACCESS table, which keeps in-frame sequences only. Checked studies attribute under half of the gap to unresolved V genes and leave the rest unexplained. The sample table contains under 35,000 clones; only one count was recorded for about 81% of them. Jointly, the top ten make up about a fifth of the sample. The material was CD4+ or CD8+ T cells sorted from blood, obtained in a trial of the OX40 agonist ivuxolimab. Receptors originate from an adult with an advanced solid tumor such as melanoma, head and neck, liver or kidney cancer.

The chain links TRBV6-5 to TRBJ2-1; no reliable D call. The CDR3 has 12 residues. CDR1 and CDR2 from the germline V gene are MNHEY and SVGAGI. V was pared by 2 bases and J by 6 bases, with 5 bases between. DNA for the CDR3: TGTGCCAGCAGTTACGGGCCCAATGAGCAGTTCTTC. Its protein is CASSYGPNEQFF.

The chain recombines TRBV28 with TRBJ2-5; possibly TRBD1 or TRBD2 for D (5 bases each). The assigned J gene may be wrong: the sequence end matches TRBJ2-7 better. The CDR3 consists of 13 residues. Germline V gene sequence: CDR1 MDHEN, CDR2 SYDVKM. CDR3 sequence reads: CASSGTDPYEQYF. The CDR3 DNA follows: TGTGCCAGCAGTGGGACGGACCCCTACGAGCAGTACTTC.